The 15 T cell receptor beta chains listed next were all sequenced from one sample in a study of T-cell reconstitution after alpha-beta-depleted transplantation in children. Unique molecular identifiers were used in preparing the TCRbeta library. TCRdb passed the PCR reads through MiXCR, listing each CDR3 protein once. The table has 300,000 to 400,000 distinct CDR3 sequences, about 17% seen once. Sequenced material: PBMCs, mostly from graft donor cells, taken 360 days after TCRalphabeta/CD19-depleted stem cell transplant. The receptors come from a male patient between 2 and 10 years old who had a stem cell transplant for acute lymphoblastic leukemia, so the T cells may come from the graft donor.

The rearrangement uses TRBV11-2 and TRBJ2-1; possibly TRBD1 or TRBD2 for D (5 bases each). Trimming removed 5 bases from V and 3 bases from J, with 8 bases in between. CDR1 SGHAT and CDR2 FQNNGV come from the germline V gene. This CDR3 has 13 amino acids. The CDR3 coding sequence is TGTGCCAGCAGCCGGGACCTCTACAATGAGCAGTTCTTC. Its translation: CASSRDLYNEQFF.

This clonotype was detected ten times or more. The V call is TRBV12-3 or TRBV12-4, the J call TRBJ2-1; possibly TRBD1 for D (6 bases). V lost 4 bases and J lost 9, with 10 bases in between. CDR3 size: 12 residues. In DNA form, the CDR3 reads TGTGCCAGCAGTTGGACAGAGATTGAGCAGTTCTTC. Translated: CASSWTEIEQFF.

The chain uses TRBV5-4 and TRBJ2-1, with a weak D call TRBD2 (5 bases). CDR3 length equals 20 residues. V was clipped by 2 bases and J by 9 bases, with 33 bases between them. CDR1 and CDR2 from the germline V gene are SGHNT and YYREEE (reference sequence). Here the CDR3 DNA reads TGTGCCAGCAGCTTTTTAGCCCCTTGGGCTTTTGTGGCCCCCCGGGGTGAGCAGTTCTTC. It encodes CASSFLAPWAFVAPRGEQFF.

This clonotype was observed at least ten times. The chain combines TRBV10-3 with TRBJ1-4; D is ambiguous. The germline V and J ends were trimmed by 0 bases and 4 bases, with 9 bases remaining between them. The CDR3 is 15 residues long. Germline CDR1 reads ENHRY; CDR2 reads SYGVKD. The CDR3, as DNA: TGTGCCATCAGTGAGTCGGACTCCAGTAATGAAAAACTGTTTTTT. This encodes CAISESDSSNEKLFF.

This clonotype was seen repeatedly, ten times or more. The genes are TRBV28 and TRBJ2-1; 8 bases line up with TRBD2. CDR1 and CDR2 (germline): MDHEN, SYDVKM. The J segment lost 4 bases and the V segment lost 4 bases, leaving 9 bases of the junction unmatched. The CDR3 has 16 residues. CDR3 amino acids: CASSWLIAGRYNEQFF. CDR3 coding DNA: TGTGCCAGCAGTTGGCTTATAGCGGGACGGTACAATGAGCAGTTCTTC. The complete variable domain, with remaining parts taken from reference TRBV28 and TRBJ2-1, reads DVKVTQSSRYLVKRTGEKVFLECVQDMDHENMFWYRQDPGLGLRLIYFSYDVKMKEKGDIPEGYSVSREKKERFSLILESASTNQTSMYLCASSWLIAGRYNEQFFGPGTRLTVL.

V usage is TRBV4-2 and J usage is TRBJ2-7, with TRBD2 matching over 8 bases. V shed 0 bases, J shed 3 bases, and the junction held 16 bases outside the gene matches. Germline loops: CDR1 LGHNA, CDR2 YNFKEQ. CDR3 length equals 19 residues. The CDR3 reads CASSQDQWSTSGEGYEQYF. DNA of the CDR3: TGTGCCAGCAGCCAAGATCAGTGGAGCACTAGCGGAGAGGGCTACGAGCAGTACTTC.

At least ten counts were recorded for this clonotype. The chain has TRBV2 and TRBJ2-4; no firm D call. The CDR3 is 12 residues long. Trimming shortened V by 1 base and J by 8 bases, and 6 bases separated the two germline ends. Germline V gene data show CDR1 as SNHLY and CDR2 as FYNNEI. CDR3 amino acids: CASSEGVDIQYF. CDR3 sequence (DNA): TGTGCCAGCAGTGAAGGGGTGGACATTCAGTACTTC.

The genes are TRBV20-1 and TRBJ1-5, with 7 positions matching TRBD1. The germline V gene has CDR1 DFQATT and CDR2 SNEGSKA (reference sequence). V gave up 6 bases and J gave up 5 bases; unmatched junction bases: 1. This CDR3 region has 11 residues. Here the CDR3 DNA reads TGCAGTGCAACAGGGGATCAGCCCCAGCATTTT. Amino acid sequence: CSATGDQPQHF.

The rearrangement uses TRBV28 and TRBJ2-1; D assignment may be TRBD1 or TRBD2 (5 bases each). Trimming pared 7 bases from V and 9 bases from J, leaving 10 bases between. The CDR3 totals 11 residues. CDR1 is MDHEN, CDR2 SYDVKM, per germline. The CDR3 nucleotides read TGTGCCAGCACTGGGGGAATTGAGCAGTTCTTC. Translation gives CASTGGIEQFF.

This clonotype was recorded a few times. The chain recombines TRBV11-2 with TRBJ2-3; 8 bases line up with TRBD1. The junction had 26 bases not matched to a gene; V was cut back by 1 base and J by 2 bases. Per the germline V gene, CDR1 is SGHAT and CDR2 is FQNNGV. The CDR3 extends over 23 amino acids. The CDR3 loop is CASSLVWAPGDRPPPSYTDTQYF. The CDR3 region has the DNA TGTGCCAGCAGCTTAGTCTGGGCACCCGGGGACAGGCCTCCACCTTCTTACACAGATACGCAGTATTTT.

As concerns this clonotype: Being one base from a much bigger clone, this may be a read error. V is TRBV4-2 and J is TRBJ2-1; 8 bases align to TRBD2. CDR3 length: 16 amino acids. The germline V gene has CDR1 LGHNA and CDR2 YNFKEQ. This chain's CDR3 is CASSHGLGLVLDGQLF. For the CDR3, the DNA is TGTGCCAGCAGCCACGGGTTGGGACTAGTCCTAGATGGGCAGCTCTTC.

This clonotype was detected only a few times. The chain carries TRBV7-9 and TRBJ1-5; D ambiguous. The V gene lost 5 bases and the J gene lost 9 bases, with 11 bases spanning the gap. This CDR3 has 12 amino acids. Germline V CDR1 and CDR2: SEHNR, FQNEAQ (reference sequence). In DNA form, the CDR3 reads TGTGCCAGCAGCCTAGGACCCCGGCCCCAGCATTTT. This gives the protein CASSLGPRPQHF.

V usage is TRBV6-2 or TRBV6-3 and J usage is TRBJ2-1, with a possible D match to TRBD2 (6 bases). V gave up 6 bases and J gave up 6 bases, with 12 bases separating them. The CDR3 has 13 residues. CDR1 MNHEY and CDR2 SVGEGT come from the germline V gene. The CDR3 nucleotides read TGTGCCAGCAGGGACGGAGGGCTCAATGAGCAGTTCTTC. Protein product: CASRDGGLNEQFF.

This clonotype appeared a few times. The V call is TRBV28, the J call TRBJ2-7; D is possibly TRBD1 (5 bases). V was pared by 7 bases and J by 2 bases, with 12 bases between. The V gene's germline CDR1 is MDHEN and CDR2 SYDVKM. There are 13 residues in the CDR3. CDR3 amino acids: CASIDSTTYEQYF. CDR3 bases: TGTGCCAGCATAGACAGCACCACCTACGAGCAGTACTTC.

This clonotype was counted ten times or more. The chain couples TRBV7-2 to TRBJ2-1; D tentatively reads TRBD1 or TRBD2 (6 bases each). The germline V and J ends were trimmed by 5 bases and 0 bases, with 14 bases remaining between them. Germline V gene sequence: CDR1 SGHTA, CDR2 FQGNSA. This CDR3 has 16 residues. In nucleotides, the CDR3 is TGTGCCAGCAGCATACGGGGGCAGGGCTCCTACAATGAGCAGTTCTTC. Translated, it gives CASSIRGQGSYNEQFF.